Following are 30 T cell receptor beta chains from one sample sequenced in a study of vaccination and CD4 T cells after COVID-19. Their antigens remain unidentified. Scientists ran DNA taken from cultured CD4+ T cells through the Oncomine TCR Beta short-read assay for sequencing. TCRdb called the PCR reads again in MiXCR, with one record for every CDR3 protein. Here the sample spans more than 6,500 distinct CDR3 sequences, less than 60% being singletons. The treatment was: approximately 9-day PBMC culture with coronavirus spike peptide pools or control peptides (ViraFEST assay). According to the study, CD4+ T cells from the unexposed donor were gathered ahead of the COVID-19 pandemic (2011-2018). Sequencing was done on a sample of CD4+ T cells from blood, cultured in vitro. The receptors stem from a human donor in good health.

This clonotype was counted only a few times. The chain uses TRBV19 and TRBJ2-2, with a possible D match to TRBD2 (5 bases). Trimming shortened V by 5 bases and J by 6 bases, and 16 bases separated the two germline ends. CDR1 and CDR2 from the germline V gene are LNHDA and SQIVND (reference sequence). The CDR3 length is 15 residues. CDR3 amino acids: CASSPRGLRSGELFF. CDR3 sequence (DNA): TGTGCCAGTAGTCCTCGTGGACTCCGTTCCGGGGAGCTGTTTTTT.

This clonotype was counted a few times. The J gene is TRBJ1-5, the V gene TRBV27; 8 positions match TRBD1. Germline V gives CDR1 MNHEY, CDR2 SMNVEV (reference sequence). The ends lost 4 bases at V and 8 bases at J; junction bases unmatched: 7. The CDR3 runs 14 residues. Here the CDR3 reads CASSSNRGVKPQHF. Here the CDR3 DNA reads TGTGCCAGCAGTTCAAACAGGGGGGTTAAGCCCCAGCATTTT.

The genes are TRBV6-2 or TRBV6-3 and TRBJ2-3; D unclear. With 9 bases removed from V and 0 bases from J, the gap between germline ends came to 10 bases. This CDR3 region has 13 residues. In germline, CDR1 is MNHEY, CDR2 SVGEGT. The CDR3 DNA reads TGTGCCAGTATCGATCCTAGCACAGATACGCAGTATTTT. This gives the protein CASIDPSTDTQYF.

This clonotype is large by share. This rearrangement joins TRBV14 to TRBJ1-2, with D unclear. CDR1 is SGHDN and CDR2 is FVKESK in the germline V gene. Trimming pared 10 bases from V and 6 bases from J, leaving 15 bases between. This CDR3 region has 12 residues. DNA of the CDR3: TGTGCCATCGGTCGCAGGAGGGATGGCTACACCTTC. Amino acids: CAIGRRRDGYTF.

This clonotype was seen more than once but under ten times. CDR3: CASSRDRDQPQHF. CDR3 coding DNA: TGTGCCAGCAGCCGGGACAGGGATCAGCCCCAGCATTTT. This chain links TRBV6-2 or TRBV6-3 with TRBJ1-5; 9 positions match TRBD1. The V segment lost 6 bases and the J segment 5 bases; nucleotides outside the gene matches: 2. Germline CDR1 reads MNHEY; CDR2 reads SVGEGT. The CDR3 length is 13 residues.

J is TRBJ2-7 and V is TRBV19; 13 bases fit TRBD2. The J segment lost 2 bases and the V segment lost 5 bases, leaving 6 bases of the junction unmatched. Looked up from germline, CDR1 is LNHDA and CDR2 is SQIVND (reference sequence). The CDR3 has 16 residues. CDR3 coding DNA: TGTGCCAGTAGTTTTCGGACTAGCGGGAGTGCCTACGAGCAGTACTTC. Its protein is CASSFRTSGSAYEQYF.

A few counts support this clonotype. The J gene is TRBJ2-7, the V gene TRBV28; possible D gene TRBD1, 6 bases. The CDR3 is 15 amino acids. V was pared by 6 bases and J by 5 bases, with 20 bases between. Looked up from germline, CDR1 is MDHEN and CDR2 is SYDVKM. For the CDR3, the DNA is TGTGCCAGCAGCCGGCCCGACAGGTTTGGCAACGAGCAGTACTTC. It specifies CASSRPDRFGNEQYF.

The sample holds one count of this clonotype. The V gene is TRBV5-1, the J gene TRBJ2-5; 12 positions match TRBD2. Germline values: CDR1 SGHRS, CDR2 YFSETQ. The trim removed 3 bases at V and 7 bases at J, leaving 7 bases unmatched. The CDR3 has 15 amino acids. The CDR3 loop reads CASSSGLAGPWTQYF. The CDR3 nucleotides read TGCGCCAGCAGCTCGGGACTAGCGGGTCCATGGACCCAGTACTTC.

This clonotype was detected only once. The V call is TRBV19, the J call TRBJ2-7; D possibly matches TRBD1 or TRBD2 (5 bases each). CDR3 length equals 14 residues. The V and J ends lost 4 bases and 0 bases respectively, with 10 bases between them. Germline loops: CDR1 LNHDA, CDR2 SQIVND (reference sequence). The CDR3 DNA reads TGTGCCAGTAGTAGGGGGTCCGCCTCCTACGAGCAGTACTTC. Its translation: CASSRGSASYEQYF.

This clonotype was observed a handful of times. The genes are TRBV20-1 and TRBJ2-7; a weak D match, TRBD1 (5 bases). The germline CDR1 and CDR2 sequences are DFQATT and SNEGSKA (reference sequence). The CDR3 extends over 16 amino acids. V shed 4 bases and J shed 0 bases, with 19 bases lying between them. This CDR3 is CSATNLNTGSSYEQYF. In DNA, the CDR3 is TGCAGTGCTACGAACCTCAATACAGGATCCTCCTACGAGCAGTACTTC.

This chain uses TRBV20-1 with TRBJ2-5; TRBD2 matches 11 bases. This CDR3 has 17 amino acids. Germline V gives CDR1 DFQATT, CDR2 SNEGSKA (reference sequence). Losses at the gene ends were 0 bases for V and 4 bases for J; bases not matched to a gene: 10. Here the CDR3 DNA reads TGCAGTGCTAGAGATCCCTTTAGCGGGAGGGGAGGAGAGACCCAGTACTTC. Protein: CSARDPFSGRGGETQYF.

The rearrangement uses TRBV6-2 or TRBV6-3 and TRBJ2-3; no reliable D call. The germline V and J ends were trimmed by 2 bases and 7 bases, with 7 bases remaining between them. CDR3 length: 12 residues. The germline CDR1 and CDR2 sequences are MNHEY and SVGEGT. The DNA of the CDR3 is TGTGCCAGCAGTTACGGGGATAATACGCAGTATTTT. The encoded protein is CASSYGDNTQYF.

This clonotype was counted a few times. The chain employs TRBV6-1 and TRBJ2-5; TRBD2 matches at 14 bases. The J segment lost 4 bases and the V segment lost 5 bases, leaving 9 bases of the junction unmatched. Germline loops: CDR1 MNHNS, CDR2 SASEGT. This CDR3 contains 17 residues. In DNA form, the CDR3 reads TGTGCCAGCAGTCCGCGACTAGCGGGGGGGCCCGGAGAGACCCAGTACTTC. Its translation: CASSPRLAGGPGETQYF.

The chain carries TRBV27 and TRBJ1-6; 7 bases agree with TRBD1. This CDR3 is 16 amino acids long. After removal of 2 bases from V and 9 bases from J, the junction contained 10 bases not matched to a gene. Per the germline V gene, CDR1 is MNHEY and CDR2 is SMNVEV (reference sequence). CDR3 DNA sequence: TGTGCCAGCAGTTTAAGCCCGCAGGGGGGTGCTTCACCCCTCCACTTT. Translation: CASSLSPQGGASPLHF.

This clonotype has just a few counts. The chain combines TRBV6-1 with TRBJ1-5, with TRBD1 matching over 7 bases. This CDR3 comprises 15 residues. Germline CDR1 and CDR2: MNHNS and SASEGT. Losses at the gene ends were 6 bases for V and 5 bases for J; bases not matched to a gene: 10. DNA for the CDR3: TGTGCCAGCAGCATCACAGGGGTCGGGGATCAGCCCCAGCATTTT. Translation: CASSITGVGDQPQHF.

This clonotype has only one observation. This rearrangement joins TRBV7-6 to TRBJ2-7; D is unresolved. V lost 4 bases and J lost 3, with 7 bases in between. This CDR3 has 12 residues. Germline V lookup: CDR1 SGHVS, CDR2 FNYEAQ. The CDR3 sequence is CASSSSLYEQYF. In nucleotides, the CDR3 is TGTGCCAGCAGCTCCTCACTCTACGAGCAGTACTTC.

V usage is TRBV29-1 and J usage is TRBJ2-2; no firm D call. CDR1 is SQVTM, CDR2 ANQGSEA, per germline. The CDR3 is made up of 12 amino acids. The ends were cut back, 6 bases at V and 6 bases at J, with 11 bases in the middle. The chain's CDR3 is CSVLALAGELFF. As DNA, the CDR3 is TGCAGCGTCCTGGCCTTGGCCGGGGAGCTGTTTTTT.

V and J are TRBV6-1 and TRBJ2-3; TRBD2 agrees at 8 bases. CDR3 length equals 15 residues. The germline CDR1 and CDR2 sequences are MNHNS and SASEGT. With 5 bases clipped from V and 2 bases from J, the junction kept 6 bases outside the gene matches. CDR3 bases: TGTGCCAGCAGTCTCGGGACTAGACTCACAGATACGCAGTATTTT. Translated, it gives CASSLGTRLTDTQYF.

The rearrangement joins TRBV4-1 to TRBJ1-5, with a tentative D call TRBD1 (5 bases). The CDR3 is made up of 17 amino acids. Trimming left V 4 bases short and J 5 bases short, with 21 bases between. Germline CDR1 is MGHRA and CDR2 is YSYEKL. The CDR3 loop reads CASSLGGEGRTHQPQHF. CDR3 sequence (DNA): TGCGCCAGCAGCCTTGGCGGGGAGGGGAGAACACATCAGCCCCAGCATTTT.

V gene TRBV6-5 combines with J gene TRBJ2-5, with no clear D. The CDR3 has 13 residues. CDR1 MNHEY and CDR2 SVGAGI come from the germline V gene. Trimming cost V 2 bases and J 6 bases, with 10 bases left between them. CDR3 loop: CASSYGAWKTQYF. As DNA, the CDR3 is TGTGCCAGCAGTTACGGAGCGTGGAAGACCCAGTACTTC.

The chain uses TRBV2 and TRBJ1-2; D unclear. There are 13 residues in the CDR3. Germline lookup yields CDR1 SNHLY and CDR2 FYNNEI. V lost 2 bases and J 3 bases, leaving 7 bases between the germline ends. CDR3 DNA: TGTGCCAGCAGTGAAAACAGACACTATGGCTACACCTTC. It encodes CASSENRHYGYTF.

The genes are TRBV19 and TRBJ1-2, with D perhaps TRBD1 (5 bases). The CDR3 has 15 residues. Trimming took 3 bases from V and 3 from J, leaving 14 bases between them. CDR1 and CDR2 (germline): LNHDA, SQIVND (reference sequence). CDR3 sequence (DNA): TGTGCCAGTAGTATCCCCGGGACGGACTACTATGGCTACACCTTC. Its protein is CASSIPGTDYYGYTF. Looking up the rest from reference TRBV19 and TRBJ1-2 gives the full variable domain: DGGITQSPKYLFRKEGQNVTLSCEQNLNHDAMYWYRQDPGQGLRLIYYSQIVNDFQKGDIAEGYSVSREKKESFPLTVTSAQKNPTAFYLCASSIPGTDYYGYTFGSGTRLTVV.

This clonotype showed up just once. The rearrangement links TRBV27 to TRBJ1-3; D is perhaps TRBD1 (6 bases). CDR3 length: 15 amino acids. The germline V and J ends were trimmed by 6 bases and 0 bases, with 12 bases remaining between them. Per germline, CDR1 MNHEY and CDR2 SMNVEV (reference sequence). The CDR3: CASSRRGASGNTIYF. CDR3 in DNA: TGTGCCAGCAGCCGACGGGGGGCCTCTGGAAACACCATATATTTT.

The sample holds a few counts of this clonotype. The chain is built from TRBV7-2 and TRBJ1-2; 8 nucleotides line up with TRBD1. The CDR3 spans 15 residues. From germline, CDR1 is SGHTA and CDR2 FQGNSA. V trimming: 4 bases; J trimming: 6 bases; junction bases outside the gene matches: 10. In nucleotides, the CDR3 is TGTGCCAGCAGCTCCCGACAGGGGAGGGGAGATGGCTACACCTTC. Protein: CASSSRQGRGDGYTF.

This chain connects TRBV7-2 to TRBJ1-5; 9 bases are a match to TRBD1. CDR1 and CDR2 (germline): SGHTA, FQGNSA. CDR3 length equals 17 residues. Losses at the gene ends were 5 bases for V and 7 bases for J; bases not matched to a gene: 15. The CDR3, as DNA: TGTGCCAGCAGCCCCCGCGAGGGCGGGACAGGGCAACAGCCCCAGCATTTT. Amino acids: CASSPREGGTGQQPQHF.

This clonotype is large in the sample. The chain employs TRBV6-1 and TRBJ1-6; D is uncertain. Between the trimmed V and J ends, which lost 6 bases and 8 bases, there was a span of 14 bases. This CDR3 spans 14 amino acids. Germline V CDR1 and CDR2: MNHNS, SASEGT. CDR3 loop: CASRRTATYSPLHF. The CDR3 DNA follows: TGTGCCAGCAGAAGGACCGCGACGTATTCACCCCTCCACTTT.

This clonotype was counted a few times. The chain has TRBV10-2 and TRBJ2-3; D uncertain. CDR3 length: 13 residues. V was cut by 0 bases and J by 2 bases, with 3 bases left in between. Germline CDR1 is WSHSY and CDR2 is SAAADI. The chain's CDR3 is CASSESLTDTQYF. CDR3 in DNA: TGCGCCAGCAGTGAGTCCCTCACAGATACGCAGTATTTT.

The rearrangement uses TRBV19 and TRBJ1-2; TRBD1 agrees at 9 bases. Germline V lookup: CDR1 LNHDA, CDR2 SQIVND (reference sequence). V shed 9 bases, J shed 0 bases, and the junction held 8 bases outside the gene matches. The CDR3 contains 15 residues. The DNA for the CDR3 is TGTGCCAGCACAGGGGGCGTCCGGACTAACTATGGCTACACCTTC. This sequence encodes CASTGGVRTNYGYTF.

The CDR3 DNA sequence: TGTGCCACCAGTCGTAGATCTCAAGAGACCCAGTACTTC. Translating gives CATSRRSQETQYF. The rearrangement links TRBV24-1 to TRBJ2-5; D ambiguous. The V end lost 6 bases, the J end lost 2 bases, and 9 bases lay between the germline ends. Germline V gives CDR1 KGHDR, CDR2 SFDVKD. This CDR3 contains 13 residues.

This rearrangement joins TRBV6-1 to TRBJ2-7; D is undetermined. This CDR3 has 14 residues. The V and J ends lost 2 bases and 2 bases respectively, with 10 bases between them. Germline V lookup: CDR1 MNHNS, CDR2 SASEGT. The chain's CDR3 is CASSENGKTYEQYF. CDR3 nucleotide sequence: TGTGCCAGCAGTGAAAATGGGAAAACCTACGAGCAGTACTTC.